The present TCR beta chain was sequenced within a study of radiation and T cells in renal cell carcinoma (dated by TCRdb to the early 2020s). Notes on the research overall: The samples were obtained from a clinical trial, where primary renal cell carcinomas were treated with 15 Gy stereotactic body radiation therapy and then removed by nephrectomy 4 weeks afterward. In total, approximately 53 samples, comprising roughly 25 tumors and around 27 peripheral blood samples, were subjected to TCR beta sequencing. Across all 53 samples, 3,800,000 or so unique CDR3 nucleotide sequences encoding roughly 2,800,000 unique CDR3 amino acid sequences were identified. The research as a whole found: Blood repertoire dynamics were not followed beyond 4 weeks after treatment. Because no pretreatment tumor biopsies were available, whether clonotypes were present in the tumor at baseline could not be determined. Top tumor clonotypes rose in blood from baseline to 2 weeks post-radiation, then contracted by 4 weeks, suggesting transient expansion of tumor-resident clones. Effects of radiation dose or scheduling on the TCR repertoire could not be addressed with the single-armed trial design.

Following the manufacturer's recommendations, the immunoSEQ kit was used to generate TCR beta libraries from genomic DNA. To prepare libraries, a first multiplex PCR with proprietary primers was run, followed by a second PCR that added unique barcodes, and a bead cleanup was done after each round. A kit-provided positive control reaction and a negative control reaction were included in every sample batch. The final libraries underwent checking on an Agilent 4200 TapeStation D1000 ScreenTape, volumetric pooling, and quantification by qPCR. An Illumina NextSeq500 fitted with a MidOutput 150-cycle cartridge performed the sequencing, running 156 Read1 cycles and 15 Index1 cycles with the kit's custom primers. The pooled library was loaded at roughly 1 pM with around 22% PhiX control spiked in. The authors processed their data as follows. Vendor-processed data were analyzed in R, and a clonotype was defined as all T cells sharing the same CDR3 nucleotide sequence. In the clone abundance analyses, frequencies were normalized to the 10,000 most abundant clones in each sample. Public T cell clones, which averaged fewer than five per sample, were removed prior to analysis. An abundance difference of at least 32-fold between compartments was the criterion for calling clonotypes tumor-enriched or baseline blood-enriched. Clonotypes expanded or contracted between blood time points were identified with a beta-binomial differential abundance model. Similarity between tumor and blood repertoires was quantified using the Baroni-Urbani and Buser coefficient, and groups were compared with two-tailed Wilcoxon tests in R. TCRdb holds this immuneACCESS table with in-frame rearrangements only. Some clones are missing; in checked studies, unresolved V genes explain under half, and the rest has no known cause. D and trimming were read from the DNA, whereas the V and J calls and clone size are those reported in that table. The table for this sample lists around 75,000 clones; roughly 82% of them were counted only once. In total, the top ten clones hold 5.5% to 7.5% of the sample.

The time point label on this specimen signifies: blood 2 weeks post-SBRT. The meaning of the sample's treatment or condition label: 15 Gy SBRT to primary tumor, nephrectomy 4 weeks later. Serial peripheral blood from radiation-treated patients was sampled at baseline, 2 weeks and 4 weeks after SBRT to track tumor-enriched clonotypes. Renal cell carcinoma with clear cell pathology was present in all patients. The QIAamp DNA Blood Mini Kit (Qiagen) was used to prepare genomic DNA for TCR sequencing. The analyses included just those samples that passed every quality control check. Concerning this clone itself: Its antigen is currently not known. No much larger clonotype is one base removed from it; base qualities were not supplied.

Via the germline V gene, CDR1 is MGHDK and CDR2 SYGVNS. The CDR3, from cysteine to phenylalanine, totals 17 residues. Only the CDR3 DNA is retained, 51 bases long and in frame from the first base. V is pruned by 5 bases and J by 0 bases, leaving 10 bases of the junction without a gene match. The TCR originated in a man between 60 and 75 years old with renal cell carcinoma. The rearranged segments are TRBV25-1 and TRBJ2-7; 10 bases in the junction line up with TRBD2. Material: blood, obtained from a patient whose treatment included radiotherapy and nephrectomy. Read as DNA, the sequence is TGTGCCAGCAGTCTACTAGCGGGAACATCCGGCTCCTACGAGCAGTACTTC. Its coded protein is CASSLLAGTSGSYEQYF.